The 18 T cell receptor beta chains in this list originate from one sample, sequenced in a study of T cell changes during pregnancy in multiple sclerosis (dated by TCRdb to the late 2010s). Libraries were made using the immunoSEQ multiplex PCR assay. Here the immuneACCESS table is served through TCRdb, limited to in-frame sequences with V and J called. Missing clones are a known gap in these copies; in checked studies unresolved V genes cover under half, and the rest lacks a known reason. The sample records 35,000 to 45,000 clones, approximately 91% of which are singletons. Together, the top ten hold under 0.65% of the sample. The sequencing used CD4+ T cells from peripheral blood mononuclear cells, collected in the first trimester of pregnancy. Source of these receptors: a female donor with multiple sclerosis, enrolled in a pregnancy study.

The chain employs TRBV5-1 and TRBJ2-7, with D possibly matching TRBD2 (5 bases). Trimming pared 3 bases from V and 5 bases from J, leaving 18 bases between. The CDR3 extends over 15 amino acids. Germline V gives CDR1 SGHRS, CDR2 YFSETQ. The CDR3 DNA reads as TGCGCCAGCAGCTACATAGGACTTGTCGGTGACGAGCAGTACTTC. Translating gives CASSYIGLVGDEQYF.

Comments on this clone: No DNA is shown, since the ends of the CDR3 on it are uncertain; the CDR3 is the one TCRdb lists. CDR3 amino acids: CASSSSGNEQYF. J is TRBJ2-7 and V is TRBV6-6; TRBD2 reflects the table's D call only, with no check against the DNA. The length of the CDR3 is 12 amino acids, counting both ends. Germline V gene data show CDR1 as MNHNY and CDR2 as SVGAGI (reference sequence).

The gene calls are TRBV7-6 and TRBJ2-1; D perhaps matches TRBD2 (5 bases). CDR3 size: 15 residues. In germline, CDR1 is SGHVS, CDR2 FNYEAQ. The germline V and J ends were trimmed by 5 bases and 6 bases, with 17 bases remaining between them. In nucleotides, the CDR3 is TGTGCCAGCAGCCCAGAACCGAGGGTCGCCAATGAGCAGTTCTTC. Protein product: CASSPEPRVANEQFF.

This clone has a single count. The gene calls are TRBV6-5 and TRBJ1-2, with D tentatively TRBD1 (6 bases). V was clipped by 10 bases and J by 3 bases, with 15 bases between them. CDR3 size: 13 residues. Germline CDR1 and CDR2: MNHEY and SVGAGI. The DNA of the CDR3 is TGTGCCAACAGGCCCACAGGGTACTATGGCTACACCTTC. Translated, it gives CANRPTGYYGYTF.

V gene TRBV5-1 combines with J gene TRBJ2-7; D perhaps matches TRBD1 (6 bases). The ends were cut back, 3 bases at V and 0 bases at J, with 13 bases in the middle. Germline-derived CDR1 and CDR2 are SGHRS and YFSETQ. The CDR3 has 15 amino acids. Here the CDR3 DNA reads TGCGCCAGCAGCTCCGGCGACAGGACCTCCTACGAGCAGTACTTC. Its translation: CASSSGDRTSYEQYF.

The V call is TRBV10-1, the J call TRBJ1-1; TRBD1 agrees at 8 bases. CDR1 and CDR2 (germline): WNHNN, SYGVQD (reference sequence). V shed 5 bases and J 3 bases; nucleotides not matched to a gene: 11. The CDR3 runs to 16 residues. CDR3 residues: CASSFTGGSKDTEAFF. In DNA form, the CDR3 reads TGCGCCAGCAGTTTTACAGGGGGTTCAAAGGACACTGAAGCTTTCTTT.

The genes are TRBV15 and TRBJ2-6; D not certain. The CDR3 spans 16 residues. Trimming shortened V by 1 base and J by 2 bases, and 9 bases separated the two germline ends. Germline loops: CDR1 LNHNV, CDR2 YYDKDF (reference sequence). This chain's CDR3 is CATSRGQVTGANVLTF. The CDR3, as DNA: TGTGCCACCAGCAGAGGGCAGGTAACTGGGGCCAACGTCCTGACTTTC.

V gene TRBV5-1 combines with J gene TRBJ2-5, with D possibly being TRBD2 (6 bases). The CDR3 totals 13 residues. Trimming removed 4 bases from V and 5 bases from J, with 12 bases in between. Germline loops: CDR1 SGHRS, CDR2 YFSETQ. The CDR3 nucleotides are TGCGCCAGCAGCCGCGGGACTGGGGAGACCCAGTACTTC. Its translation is CASSRGTGETQYF.

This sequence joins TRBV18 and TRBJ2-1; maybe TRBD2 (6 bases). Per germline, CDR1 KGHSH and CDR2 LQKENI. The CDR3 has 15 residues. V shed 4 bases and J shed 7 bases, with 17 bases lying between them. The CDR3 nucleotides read TGTGCCAGCTCACTCTTCACGGGAGTGAGAAATGAGCAGTTCTTC. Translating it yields CASSLFTGVRNEQFF.

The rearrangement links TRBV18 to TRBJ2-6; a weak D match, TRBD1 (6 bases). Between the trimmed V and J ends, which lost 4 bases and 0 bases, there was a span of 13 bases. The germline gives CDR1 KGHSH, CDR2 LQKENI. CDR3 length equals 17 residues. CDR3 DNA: TGTGCCAGCTCACTTTGGACAGCGAGCTCTGGGGCCAACGTCCTGACTTTC. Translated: CASSLWTASSGANVLTF.

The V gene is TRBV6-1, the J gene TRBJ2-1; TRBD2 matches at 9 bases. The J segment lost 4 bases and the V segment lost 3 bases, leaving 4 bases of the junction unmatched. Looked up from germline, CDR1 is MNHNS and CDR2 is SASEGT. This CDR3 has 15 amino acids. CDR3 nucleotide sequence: TGTGCCAGCAGTGATTCCCTAGCGGGGTACAATGAGCAGTTCTTC. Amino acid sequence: CASSDSLAGYNEQFF.

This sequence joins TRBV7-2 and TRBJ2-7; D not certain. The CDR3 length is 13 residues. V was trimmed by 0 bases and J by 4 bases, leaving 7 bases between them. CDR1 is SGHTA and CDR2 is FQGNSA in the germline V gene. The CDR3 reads CASSLASRYEQYF. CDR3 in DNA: TGTGCCAGCAGCTTAGCTTCCAGATACGAGCAGTACTTC.

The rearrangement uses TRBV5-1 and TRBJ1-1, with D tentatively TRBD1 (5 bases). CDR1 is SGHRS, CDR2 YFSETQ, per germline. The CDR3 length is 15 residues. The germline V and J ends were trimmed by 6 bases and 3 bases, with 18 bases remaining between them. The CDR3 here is CASKGRGIGDTEAFF. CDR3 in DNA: TGCGCCAGCAAGGGGCGGGGAATAGGAGACACTGAAGCTTTCTTT.

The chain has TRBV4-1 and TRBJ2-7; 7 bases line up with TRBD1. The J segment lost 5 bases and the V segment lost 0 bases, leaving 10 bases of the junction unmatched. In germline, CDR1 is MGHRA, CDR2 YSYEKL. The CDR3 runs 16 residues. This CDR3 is CASSQDLNRGLDEQYF. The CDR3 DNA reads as TGCGCCAGCAGCCAAGACCTTAACAGGGGATTGGACGAGCAGTACTTC.

The chain's CDR3 is CASSPQTSGRDTQYF. CDR3 bases: TGTGCCAGCAGTCCCCAGACTAGCGGGAGAGATACGCAGTATTTT. The V call is TRBV2, the J call TRBJ2-3; TRBD2 matches 12 bases. The junction had 5 bases not matched to a gene; V was cut back by 5 bases and J by 5 bases. CDR1 is SNHLY and CDR2 is FYNNEI in the germline V gene. This CDR3 contains 15 residues.

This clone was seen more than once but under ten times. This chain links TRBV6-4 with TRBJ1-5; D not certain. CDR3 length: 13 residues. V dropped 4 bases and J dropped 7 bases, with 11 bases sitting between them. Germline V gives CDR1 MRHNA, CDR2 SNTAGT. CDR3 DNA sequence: TGTGCCAGCAGTGCGTGGAGCGGCCAGCCCCAGCATTTT. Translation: CASSAWSGQPQHF.

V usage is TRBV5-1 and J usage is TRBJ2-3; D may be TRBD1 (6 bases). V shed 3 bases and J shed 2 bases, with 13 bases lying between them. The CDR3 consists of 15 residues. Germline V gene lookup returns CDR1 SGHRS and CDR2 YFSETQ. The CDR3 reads CASSSGTRDTDTQYF. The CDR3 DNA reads TGCGCCAGCAGCTCCGGGACACGGGACACAGATACGCAGTATTTT. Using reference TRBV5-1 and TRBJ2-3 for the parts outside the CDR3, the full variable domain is KAGVTQTPRYLIKTRGQQVTLSCSPISGHRSVSWYQQTPGQGLQFLFEYFSETQRNKGNFPGRFSGRQFSNSRSEMNVSTLELGDSALYLCASSSGTRDTDTQYFGPGTRLTVL.

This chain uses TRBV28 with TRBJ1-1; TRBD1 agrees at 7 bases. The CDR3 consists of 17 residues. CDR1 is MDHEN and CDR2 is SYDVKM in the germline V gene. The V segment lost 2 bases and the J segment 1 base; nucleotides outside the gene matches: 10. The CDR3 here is CASSLRMTGLTNTEAFF. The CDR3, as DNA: TGTGCCAGCAGTTTACGCATGACAGGGCTCACGAACACTGAAGCTTTCTTT. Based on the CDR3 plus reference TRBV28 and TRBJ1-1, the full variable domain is DVKVTQSSRYLVKRTGEKVFLECVQDMDHENMFWYRQDPGLGLRLIYFSYDVKMKEKGDIPEGYSVSREKKERFSLILESASTNQTSMYLCASSLRMTGLTNTEAFFGQGTRLTVV.